Listed below are T cell receptor beta chains from one sample, sequenced in a study of T cells in Graves' hyperthyroidism and ophthalmopathy. MiXCR was run by TCRdb on the multiplex PCR reads, yielding one entry per CDR3 protein. The sample consists of 530,000 or so distinct CDR3 sequences, around 24% of them appearing once. The material sequenced was blood. The receptors come from a woman between 25 and 40 years old with Graves' ophthalmopathy. Both conserved end residues are trimmed from each CDR3. A D gene is named only where the DNA matches it firmly.

CDR3 length: 13; D gene: -; J gene: TRBJ2-7; V gene: TRBV12-3/TRBV12-4; CDR3 protein: ASSFGDSPIYEQY
CDR3 length: 14; D gene: -; J gene: TRBJ1-2; V gene: TRBV5-1; CDR3 protein: ASSLETAGLIYGYT
CDR3 length: 11; D gene: -; J gene: TRBJ1-1; V gene: TRBV20-1; CDR3 protein: SASSGGDTEAF
CDR3 length: 12; D gene: -; J gene: TRBJ2-7; V gene: TRBV20-1; CDR3 protein: SARDAGTDYEQY
CDR3 length: 11; D gene: -; J gene: TRBJ2-5; V gene: TRBV18; CDR3 protein: ASSPDAVETQY
CDR3 length: 12; D gene: TRBD2; J gene: TRBJ2-7; V gene: TRBV7-2; CDR3 protein: ASSSSGGTYEQY
CDR3 length: 16; D gene: TRBD1; J gene: TRBJ1-5; V gene: TRBV15; CDR3 protein: ATSRVDWDREVRQPQH
CDR3 length: 13; D gene: -; J gene: TRBJ2-2; V gene: TRBV6-1; CDR3 protein: ASITPESNTGELF
CDR3 length: 12; D gene: -; J gene: TRBJ2-2; V gene: TRBV12-3/TRBV12-4; CDR3 protein: ASNSGRNTGELF
CDR3 length: 13; D gene: -; J gene: TRBJ1-5; V gene: TRBV12-3/TRBV12-4; CDR3 protein: ASSCPQGGNQPQH
CDR3 length: 12; D gene: -; J gene: TRBJ1-1; V gene: TRBV3-1; CDR3 protein: ASSPPGWGTEAF
CDR3 length: 11; D gene: -; J gene: TRBJ1-2; V gene: TRBV20-1; CDR3 protein: SADPLRLYGYT
CDR3 length: 16; D gene: TRBD2; J gene: TRBJ2-7; V gene: TRBV28; CDR3 protein: ASSYTAGLAVSSYEQY
CDR3 length: 14; D gene: -; J gene: TRBJ2-5; V gene: TRBV7-2; CDR3 protein: ASSTRGGAGEETQY
CDR3 length: 10; D gene: -; J gene: TRBJ1-1; V gene: TRBV20-1; CDR3 protein: SARGFVPEAF
CDR3 length: 11; D gene: -; J gene: TRBJ1-1; V gene: TRBV30; CDR3 protein: AWSRQGRTEAF
CDR3 length: 11; D gene: TRBD1; J gene: TRBJ1-1; V gene: TRBV20-1; CDR3 protein: SASTGGGTEAF
CDR3 length: 13; D gene: TRBD1; J gene: TRBJ2-7; V gene: TRBV28; CDR3 protein: ASSQPGQGLYEQY
CDR3 length: 9; D gene: -; J gene: TRBJ1-5; V gene: TRBV24-1; CDR3 protein: ATGGSQPQH
CDR3 length: 13; D gene: -; J gene: TRBJ2-7; V gene: TRBV6-5; CDR3 protein: ASSYGQGRTYEQY
CDR3 length: 13; D gene: -; J gene: TRBJ1-1; V gene: TRBV30; CDR3 protein: AWSVDGARFAEAF
CDR3 length: 9; D gene: -; J gene: TRBJ2-5; V gene: TRBV20-1; CDR3 protein: SAHPRETQY
CDR3 length: 12; D gene: -; J gene: TRBJ2-3; V gene: TRBV6-2/TRBV6-3; CDR3 protein: ASSSSTVLGTQY
CDR3 length: 10; D gene: -; J gene: TRBJ1-2; V gene: TRBV6-1; CDR3 protein: ASRGANYGYT
CDR3 length: 13; D gene: -; J gene: TRBJ1-1; V gene: TRBV20-1; CDR3 protein: SARDQTQAYTEAF
CDR3 length: 13; D gene: -; J gene: TRBJ2-7; V gene: TRBV7-9; CDR3 protein: ASSLVQGQSYEQY
CDR3 length: 16; D gene: -; J gene: TRBJ2-7; V gene: TRBV12-3/TRBV12-4; CDR3 protein: ASTETGGVAGRHYEQY
CDR3 length: 13; D gene: -; J gene: TRBJ1-2; V gene: TRBV12-3/TRBV12-4; CDR3 protein: ASSLRVTGIYGYT
CDR3 length: 13; D gene: -; J gene: TRBJ2-7; V gene: TRBV11-2; CDR3 protein: ASSLHEGGLDEQY
CDR3 length: 11; D gene: TRBD1; J gene: TRBJ2-5; V gene: TRBV6-4; CDR3 protein: ASSTGDQETQY
CDR3 length: 13; D gene: -; J gene: TRBJ1-1; V gene: TRBV29-1; CDR3 protein: SVERSGTTNTEAF
CDR3 length: 10; D gene: -; J gene: TRBJ2-7; V gene: TRBV28; CDR3 protein: ASSLSGSEQY
CDR3 length: 12; D gene: -; J gene: TRBJ2-5; V gene: TRBV29-1; CDR3 protein: SVCTPGGRETQY
CDR3 length: 12; D gene: -; J gene: TRBJ2-5; V gene: TRBV7-9; CDR3 protein: ASSLAQQRDTQY
CDR3 length: 11; D gene: -; J gene: TRBJ1-1; V gene: TRBV12-3/TRBV12-4; CDR3 protein: ASSPGPATEAF
CDR3 length: 14; D gene: TRBD2; J gene: TRBJ2-5; V gene: TRBV25-1; CDR3 protein: ASSESASGGPETQY
CDR3 length: 10; D gene: -; J gene: TRBJ1-2; V gene: TRBV18; CDR3 protein: ASSPEPYGYT
CDR3 length: 12; D gene: -; J gene: TRBJ2-7; V gene: TRBV3-1; CDR3 protein: ASSQDWTGYEQY
CDR3 length: 11; D gene: TRBD1; J gene: TRBJ2-5; V gene: TRBV5-1; CDR3 protein: AGSETGLETQY
CDR3 length: 10; D gene: -; J gene: TRBJ1-5; V gene: TRBV30; CDR3 protein: AWSTTHQPQH
CDR3 length: 11; D gene: -; J gene: TRBJ2-5; V gene: TRBV20-1; CDR3 protein: SASRSARETQY
CDR3 length: 18; D gene: -; J gene: TRBJ1-2; V gene: TRBV19; CDR3 protein: ASSIILVNGEETPNYGYT
CDR3 length: 12; D gene: -; J gene: TRBJ2-2; V gene: TRBV6-1; CDR3 protein: ASTRTANTGELF
CDR3 length: 13; D gene: TRBD1; J gene: TRBJ1-2; V gene: TRBV27; CDR3 protein: ASSSQGAHDYGYT
CDR3 length: 12; D gene: -; J gene: TRBJ1-2; V gene: TRBV7-2; CDR3 protein: ASSTPTDNYGYT
CDR3 length: 12; D gene: -; J gene: TRBJ1-1; V gene: TRBV15; CDR3 protein: ATSRALMNTEAF
CDR3 length: 11; D gene: TRBD1; J gene: TRBJ2-3; V gene: TRBV6-2/TRBV6-3; CDR3 protein: ASSRDRGSVQY
CDR3 length: 11; D gene: -; J gene: TRBJ2-7; V gene: TRBV20-1; CDR3 protein: SARDPPRTEQY
CDR3 length: 12; D gene: -; J gene: TRBJ1-5; V gene: TRBV6-5; CDR3 protein: ASSSAGSTQPQH
CDR3 length: 13; D gene: -; J gene: TRBJ1-2; V gene: TRBV29-1; CDR3 protein: SVDPDEDLNHGYT
CDR3 length: 13; D gene: -; J gene: TRBJ1-1; V gene: TRBV6-5; CDR3 protein: ASSYSQPPNTEAF
CDR3 length: 11; D gene: TRBD1; J gene: TRBJ1-2; V gene: TRBV20-1; CDR3 protein: SAGQGARYGYT
CDR3 length: 11; D gene: -; J gene: TRBJ2-7; V gene: TRBV12-3/TRBV12-4; CDR3 protein: ASSPPPGLEQY
CDR3 length: 14; D gene: TRBD2; J gene: TRBJ2-7; V gene: TRBV28; CDR3 protein: ASSPEGTGGRGEQY
CDR3 length: 15; D gene: -; J gene: TRBJ1-5; V gene: TRBV4-1; CDR3 protein: ASSQVQGDYSNQPQH
CDR3 length: 13; D gene: -; J gene: TRBJ2-5; V gene: TRBV6-1; CDR3 protein: ASSEYTLPGETQY
CDR3 length: 9; D gene: -; J gene: TRBJ1-1; V gene: TRBV30; CDR3 protein: ACGFRQEAF
CDR3 length: 13; D gene: -; J gene: TRBJ1-1; V gene: TRBV11-1; CDR3 protein: ASSPWEGVNTEAF
CDR3 length: 10; D gene: -; J gene: TRBJ1-1; V gene: TRBV28; CDR3 protein: ASSTRWAEAF
CDR3 length: 11; D gene: -; J gene: TRBJ1-3; V gene: TRBV6-1; CDR3 protein: ASRKQEGNTIY